Presented here are 7 T cell receptor beta chains from one specimen sequenced in a study of OX40 agonist ivuxolimab in advanced cancers. The assay was immunoSEQ multiplex PCR, and TCRdb's table has in-frame clones only and misses some. The table has 84,000 or so clones, just over 90% seen once; the top ten hold 0.43%. The source material was CD4+ or CD8+ T cells sorted from blood, sampled in a trial of the OX40 agonist ivuxolimab. The origin of the receptors is an adult with an advanced solid tumor such as melanoma, head and neck, liver or kidney cancer.

The CDR3 DNA follows: TGTGCCAGTACCGCAGGGGGTAGCTCCTACAATGAGCAGTTCTTC. Translation: CASTAGGSSYNEQFF. V is TRBV19 and J is TRBJ2-1, with TRBD1 matching over 7 bases. V lost 7 bases and J lost 0; bases outside the gene matches: 6. There are 15 residues in the CDR3. CDR1 and CDR2 (germline): LNHDA, SQIVND (reference sequence).

This chain's CDR3 is CASSQDPGGRWTARDTQYF. CDR3 nucleotide sequence: TGCGCCAGCAGCCAAGATCCCGGGGGAAGGTGGACGGCGCGGGATACGCAGTATTTT. V gene TRBV4-1 combines with J gene TRBJ2-3; perhaps TRBD2 as D (6 bases). CDR3 length: 19 residues. The germline CDR1 and CDR2 sequences are MGHRA and YSYEKL. Trimming removed 0 bases at V and 6 bases at J, with 25 bases between.

This chain connects TRBV19 to TRBJ2-5; 8 bases align to TRBD2. V lost 5 bases, J lost 10 bases, and 9 bases stayed unmatched. This CDR3 has 13 residues. Germline CDR1 and CDR2: LNHDA and SQIVND (reference sequence). CDR3 sequence (DNA): TGTGCCAGTAGTGGGGGACTAGAAGAAGGCCAGTACTTC. Its protein product is CASSGGLEEGQYF.

The V and J genes are TRBV19 and TRBJ2-6; D call uncertain. Germline V gene lookup returns CDR1 LNHDA and CDR2 SQIVND (reference sequence). V was clipped by 1 base and J by 0 bases, with 7 bases between them. The CDR3 loop spans 16 amino acids. CDR3 loop: CASSIAGFSGANVLTF. CDR3 bases: TGTGCCAGTAGTATAGCTGGGTTCTCTGGGGCCAACGTCCTGACTTTC.

V is TRBV19 and J is TRBJ2-7; the match to TRBD1 covers 9 bases. V lost 7 bases and J lost 6; bases outside the gene matches: 10. The CDR3 sequence is 14 residues long. Germline CDR1 and CDR2: LNHDA and SQIVND (reference sequence). CDR3 coding DNA: TGTGCCAGTATGACGACAGGGGGGGCGGGCGAGCAGTACTTC. Protein sequence: CASMTTGGAGEQYF.

As regards this clone: The junction differs from germline at one of its ends, possibly a read error. V gene TRBV7-7 combines with J gene TRBJ2-1, with unresolved D. CDR1 is SSHAT and CDR2 is FNYEAQ in the germline V gene (reference sequence). The CDR3 spans 13 residues. CDR3 in amino acids: CASSAPQANEQFF. DNA of the CDR3: TGTGCTAGCAGCGCGCCCCAGGCAAATGAGCAGTTCTTC. The full variable domain, with the rest looked up from reference TRBV7-7 and TRBJ2-1, is GAGVSQSPRYKVTKRGQDVTLRCDPISSHATLYWYQQALGQGPEFLTYFNYEAQPDKSGLPSDRFSAERPEGSISTLTIQRTEQRDSAMYRCASSAPQANEQFFGPGTRLTVL.

The V and J genes are TRBV5-1 and TRBJ2-7; 9 bases are shared with TRBD1. The CDR3 covers 14 residues. The germline V gene has CDR1 SGHRS and CDR2 YFSETQ. V shed 4 bases, J shed 3 bases, and the junction held 5 bases outside the gene matches. CDR3 amino acids: CASSTRTGVYEQYF. The CDR3 nucleotides read TGCGCCAGCAGCACGCGGACAGGGGTCTACGAGCAGTACTTC.